These 18 T cell receptor beta chains originate from one sample sequenced in a study of technical replicates of blood from a handful of donors. The data were produced by immunoSEQ multiplex PCR, yet TCRdb's version contains in-frame clones alone and is incomplete. The repertoire holds around 70,000 clones, with just under 95% as singletons. The sample consisted of T cells isolated from PBMCs. Source of these receptors: a human donor in good health.

The rearrangement links TRBV7-2 to TRBJ1-5; weak D call: TRBD1 (5 bases). Germline V gene sequence: CDR1 SGHTA, CDR2 FQGNSA. The CDR3 spans 13 residues. Trimming shortened V by 4 bases and J by 7 bases, and 11 bases separated the two germline ends. The DNA of the CDR3 is TGTGCCAGCAGCTCACAGGAATCCCAGCCCCAGCATTTT. It specifies CASSSQESQPQHF.

V is TRBV19 and J is TRBJ2-7; 10 positions match TRBD1. This CDR3 contains 13 residues. V was pared by 4 bases and J by 7 bases, with 4 bases of the junction left unmatched. Germline V CDR1 and CDR2: LNHDA, SQIVND (reference sequence). The CDR3 protein is CASSRQGAREQYF. The CDR3 DNA reads TGTGCCAGTAGTAGACAGGGGGCGAGGGAGCAGTACTTC.

V is TRBV5-1 and J is TRBJ1-2; TRBD1 aligns across 7 bases. There are 14 residues in the CDR3. In germline, CDR1 is SGHRS, CDR2 YFSETQ. The V and J ends lost 0 bases and 6 bases, in that order; junction bases with no gene match: 5. CDR3 bases: TGCGCCAGCAGCTTGGTGGCAGGGGGAGATGGCTACACCTTC. Its translation: CASSLVAGGDGYTF.

Turning to this clone: The same CDR3 is also encoded by other DNA sequences in this sample. The V gene is TRBV28, the J gene TRBJ2-7, with 11 positions matching TRBD1. The length of the CDR3 is 13 residues. Trimming removed 6 bases from V and 4 bases from J; junction bases left unmatched: 2. Germline V gene sequence: CDR1 MDHEN, CDR2 SYDVKM. The CDR3, as DNA: TGTGCCAGCAGGGACAGGGGGCTGTACGAGCAGTACTTC. The encoded protein is CASRDRGLYEQYF.

The chain joins TRBV10-2 to TRBJ1-1, with D maybe TRBD1 (5 bases). The V gene's germline CDR1 is WSHSY and CDR2 SAAADI. Trimming shortened V by 0 bases and J by 0 bases, and 11 bases separated the two germline ends. The CDR3 contains 16 residues. CDR3 sequence (DNA): TGCGCCAGCAGTGAGTCAAGTGCAGGGATGAACACTGAAGCTTTCTTT. It codes for CASSESSAGMNTEAFF.

The CDR3 DNA reads TGTGCCAGCAGCATTAGTAGCGGGAGCCAACGAAGCGGGGAGCTGTTTTTT. Translated: CASSISSGSQRSGELFF. The chain carries TRBV7-2 and TRBJ2-2; 9 nucleotides line up with TRBD2. Germline assignment: CDR1 SGHTA and CDR2 FQGNSA. Trimming removed 5 bases from V and 7 bases from J; junction bases left unmatched: 14. This CDR3 is 17 amino acids long.

This chain uses TRBV11-2 with TRBJ2-7; 7 bases are shared with TRBD1. V shed 1 base, J shed 4 bases, and the junction held 4 bases outside the gene matches. The germline V gene encodes CDR1 SGHAT and CDR2 FQNNGV. The length of the CDR3 is 14 residues. The chain's CDR3 is CASSLAATGYEQYF. The DNA for the CDR3 is TGTGCCAGCAGCTTAGCAGCGACAGGGTACGAGCAGTACTTC.

The V gene is TRBV6-6, the J gene TRBJ2-1; maybe TRBD2 (6 bases). Germline V gives CDR1 MNHNY, CDR2 SVGAGI (reference sequence). V shed 4 bases and J shed 5 bases, with 15 bases lying between them. The CDR3 length is 15 residues. The CDR3 DNA sequence: TGTGCCAGCAGTTTAGGGACTCTTCGTAACAATGAGCAGTTCTTC. Amino acids: CASSLGTLRNNEQFF.

The table lists this clone with a count of one. V is TRBV5-1 and J is TRBJ2-1, with 9 bases that match TRBD2. Germline V gives CDR1 SGHRS, CDR2 YFSETQ. There are 17 residues in the CDR3. V was clipped by 0 bases and J by 3 bases; unmatched bases: 7. CDR3 sequence reads: CASSLGGTSPIYNEQFF. The DNA for the CDR3 is TGCGCCAGCAGCTTGGGGGGGACTAGCCCGATCTACAATGAGCAGTTCTTC. The full variable domain, its missing parts supplied by reference TRBV5-1 and TRBJ2-1, is KAGVTQTPRYLIKTRGQQVTLSCSPISGHRSVSWYQQTPGQGLQFLFEYFSETQRNKGNFPGRFSGRQFSNSRSEMNVSTLELGDSALYLCASSLGGTSPIYNEQFFGPGTRLTVL.

The V call is TRBV6-1, the J call TRBJ1-4; no reliable D call. The CDR3 spans 10 residues. Trimming removed 8 bases from V and 6 bases from J, with 4 bases in between. The germline gives CDR1 MNHNS, CDR2 SASEGT. For the CDR3, the DNA is TGTGCCAGCGGAGATGAAAAACTGTTTTTT. Protein sequence: CASGDEKLFF.

The chain carries TRBV29-1 and TRBJ2-5; the D gene is possibly TRBD1 (8 bases). This CDR3 has 14 residues. Germline loops: CDR1 SQVTM, CDR2 ANQGSEA. V was shortened by 5 bases and J by 4 bases, with 17 bases between the two germline ends. The DNA of the CDR3 is TGCAGCGTTAACAGGGGGGGCCAATCAGAGACCCAGTACTTC. It translates to CSVNRGGQSETQYF.

This chain connects TRBV7-9 to TRBJ2-2; 9 positions match TRBD2. With V trimmed by 5 bases and J by 2 bases, 6 bases remained unmatched. Germline CDR1 SEHNR, CDR2 FQNEAQ (reference sequence). This CDR3 comprises 16 residues. Here the CDR3 DNA reads TGTGCCAGCAGCGCCCCTAGCGGGACCAACACCGGGGAGCTGTTTTTT. Its protein is CASSAPSGTNTGELFF. Filled out from reference TRBV7-9 and TRBJ2-2, the complete variable domain reads DTGVSQNPRHKITKRGQNVTFRCDPISEHNRLYWYRQTLGQGPEFLTYFQNEAQLEKSRLLSDRFSAERPKGSFSTLEIQRTEQGDSAMYLCASSAPSGTNTGELFFGEGSRLTVL.

The table lists this clone with a count of one. The gene calls are TRBV7-9 and TRBJ2-6, with 8 bases fitting TRBD1. The CDR3 covers 16 residues. Germline CDR1 and CDR2: SEHNR and FQNEAQ (reference sequence). V was clipped by 5 bases and J by 1 base; unmatched bases: 4. In nucleotides, the CDR3 is TGTGCCAGCAGCGCGACAGGGGAATCTGGGGCCAACGTCCTGACTTTC. Translated, it gives CASSATGESGANVLTF.

This chain uses TRBV19 with TRBJ2-7, with D perhaps TRBD1 (7 bases). Trimming removed 5 bases from V and 3 bases from J, with 17 bases in between. Germline loops: CDR1 LNHDA, CDR2 SQIVND (reference sequence). The CDR3 is made up of 15 amino acids. The CDR3: CASSGRGTALYEQYF. The CDR3 nucleotides are TGTGCCAGTAGTGGTCGGGGGACAGCCCTCTACGAGCAGTACTTC.

The CDR3, as DNA: TGTGCCAGCAGTTTAATCATTTCGACCTTACCGGACAGGCCCTTTTTGACCTTC. Translated, it gives CASSLIISTLPDRPFLTF. The chain recombines TRBV28 with TRBJ1-2, with 7 bases lining up with TRBD1. The CDR3 runs 18 residues. The trim removed 2 bases at V and 14 bases at J, leaving 26 bases unmatched. Germline assignment: CDR1 MDHEN and CDR2 SYDVKM.

The chain has TRBV19 and TRBJ1-2, with D perhaps matching TRBD1 (5 bases). The V end lost 7 bases, the J end lost 1 base, and 19 bases lay between the germline ends. The germline CDR1 and CDR2 sequences are LNHDA and SQIVND (reference sequence). CDR3 length equals 16 residues. CDR3 in DNA: TGTGCCAGTACCTCGGAGGGGACGGCCTATAACTATGGCTACACCTTC. It translates to CASTSEGTAYNYGYTF.

CDR3: CATSRGGGETQYF. In DNA form, the CDR3 reads TGTGCCACCAGCAGAGGGGGCGGAGAGACCCAGTACTTC. J is TRBJ2-5 and V is TRBV15, with a weak D call TRBD1 (5 bases). CDR3 size: 13 residues. V lost 1 base, J lost 4 bases, and 7 bases lay in between. From germline, CDR1 is LNHNV and CDR2 YYDKDF (reference sequence).

As to this clone: The sample carries other DNA sequences with the same CDR3. This sequence joins TRBV5-1 and TRBJ2-7; TRBD1 aligns across 7 bases. Looked up from germline, CDR1 is SGHRS and CDR2 is YFSETQ. The J segment lost 1 base and the V segment lost 4 bases, leaving 2 bases of the junction unmatched. CDR3 size: 13 residues. The CDR3 DNA reads as TGCGCCAGCAGCCGGACAGGTTCCTACGAGCAGTACTTC. The encoded protein is CASSRTGSYEQYF.